The 28 T cell receptor beta chains below were found in one sample sequenced in a study of OX40 agonist ivuxolimab in advanced cancers. The data were produced by immunoSEQ multiplex PCR, yet TCRdb's version contains in-frame clones alone and is incomplete. The table records fewer than 85,000 clones, 65% to 90% of them present only once. Sequenced material: CD4+ or CD8+ T cells sorted from blood, taken in a trial of the OX40 agonist ivuxolimab. These receptors were taken from an adult with an advanced solid tumor such as melanoma, head and neck, liver or kidney cancer.

V is TRBV11-2 and J is TRBJ1-3, with 7 bases lining up with TRBD1. This CDR3 region has 15 residues. The V and J ends lost 5 bases and 1 base, in that order; junction bases with no gene match: 5. Per the germline V gene, CDR1 is SGHAT and CDR2 is FQNNGV. CDR3 sequence: CASSPNRGSGNTIYF. CDR3 in DNA: TGTGCCAGCAGCCCTAACAGGGGTTCTGGAAACACCATATATTTT.

CDR3 in DNA: TGTGCCAGCAGCTCACCGCGGAACTCCTACGAGCAGTACTTC. Residues: CASSSPRNSYEQYF. This chain connects TRBV11-2 to TRBJ2-7; D remains ambiguous. Trimming took 4 bases from V and 0 from J, leaving 10 bases between them. Germline V gene sequence: CDR1 SGHAT, CDR2 FQNNGV. The CDR3 is 14 amino acids. The whole variable domain, remainder taken from reference TRBV11-2 and TRBJ2-7, is EAGVAQSPRYKIIEKRQSVAFWCNPISGHATLYWYQQILGQGPKLLIQFQNNGVVDDSQLPKDRFSAERLKGVDSTLKIQPAKLEDSAVYLCASSSPRNSYEQYFGPGTRLTVT.

The DNA of the CDR3 is TGTGCCAGTAGTAGTAGCGGGAGGCTCGGGGAGCTGTTTTTT. Translating it yields CASSSSGRLGELFF. The rearrangement uses TRBV19 and TRBJ2-2, with 10 bases matching TRBD2. CDR3 length equals 14 residues. CDR1 is LNHDA and CDR2 is SQIVND in the germline V gene (reference sequence). V was clipped by 4 bases and J by 7 bases; unmatched bases: 3.

The chain recombines TRBV27 with TRBJ2-7, with D possibly matching TRBD2 (6 bases). This CDR3 region has 15 residues. Germline V CDR1 and CDR2: MNHEY, SMNVEV (reference sequence). The V end lost 2 bases, the J end lost 4 bases, and 15 bases lay between the germline ends. The CDR3 nucleotides read TGTGCCAGCAGTTTAGGCACACTAGCCCCGTACGAGCAGTACTTC. It encodes CASSLGTLAPYEQYF.

The gene calls are TRBV6-1 and TRBJ1-2, with D possibly TRBD1 on 5 matching bases. V was cut by 1 base and J by 5 bases, with 20 bases left in between. The CDR3 totals 17 residues. CDR1 is MNHNS and CDR2 is SASEGT in the germline V gene. The CDR3 here is CASSEGGVGSGSYGYTF. Written as DNA, the CDR3 is TGTGCCAGCAGTGAAGGGGGGGTAGGCAGCGGATCGTATGGCTACACCTTC.

The CDR3 protein is CAWGGAGARSTDTQYF. In DNA, the CDR3 is TGTGCCTGGGGAGGGGCGGGAGCGCGAAGCACAGATACGCAGTATTTT. The V and J genes are TRBV30 and TRBJ2-3; 7 bases are shared with TRBD2. Germline values: CDR1 GTSNPN, CDR2 SVGIG (reference sequence). The V gene end was trimmed by 5 bases and the J gene end by 0 bases; junction bases not matched to a gene: 11. CDR3 length: 16 amino acids.

The chain carries TRBV4-3 and TRBJ2-3, with 8 bases identical to TRBD2. This CDR3 region has 18 residues. CDR1 and CDR2 (germline): LGHNA, YSLEER. Trimming cost V 2 bases and J 0 bases; bases outside gene matches: 10. CDR3 in amino acids: CASSQSRAGATSTDTQYF. The CDR3 nucleotides read TGCGCCAGCAGCCAATCTCGAGCGGGGGCCACTAGCACAGATACGCAGTATTTT.

This chain uses TRBV6-5 with TRBJ2-2; D might be TRBD2 (5 bases). V lost 5 bases and J lost 0, with 10 bases in between. The V gene's germline CDR1 is MNHEY and CDR2 SVGAGI. The CDR3 has 15 residues. In nucleotides, the CDR3 is TGTGCCAGCAGTCGGGGAGCGGCGAACACCGGGGAGCTGTTTTTT. Residues: CASSRGAANTGELFF.

The chain links TRBV5-4 to TRBJ1-4; TRBD1 matches at 12 bases. The CDR3 runs to 17 residues. The J segment lost 5 bases and the V segment lost 5 bases, leaving 10 bases of the junction unmatched. The germline CDR1 and CDR2 sequences are SGHNT and YYREEE (reference sequence). The CDR3 coding sequence is TGTGCCAGCAGTTCCCCGGGACAGGGGGCTCGGAATGAAAAACTGTTTTTT. Protein: CASSSPGQGARNEKLFF.

V is TRBV9 and J is TRBJ2-7; 9 bases are a match to TRBD1. J was trimmed by 1 base and V by 4 bases; bases with no gene match: 6. Germline loops: CDR1 SGDLS, CDR2 YYNGEE. CDR3 size: 15 residues. The CDR3 DNA is TGTGCCAGCAGCCCACCGGGACAGGGTTCCTACGAGCAGTACTTC. Amino acid sequence: CASSPPGQGSYEQYF. The full variable domain, completed using reference TRBV9 and TRBJ2-7, is DSGVTQTPKHLITATGQRVTLRCSPRSGDLSVYWYQQSLDQGLQFLIQYYNGEERAKGNILERFSAQQFPDLHSELNLSSLELGDSALYFCASSPPGQGSYEQYFGPGTRLTVT.

Comments on this clone: The junction differs from germline at one of its ends, possibly a read error. The V call is TRBV7-7, the J call TRBJ2-1, with 11 nucleotides matching TRBD1. The CDR3 sequence is 15 residues long. Germline V lookup: CDR1 SSHAT, CDR2 FNYEAQ (reference sequence). This CDR3 is CASSTGQGAYNEQFF. The DNA of the CDR3 is TGTGCTAGCAGCACCGGACAGGGGGCATACAATGAGCAGTTCTTC.

This chain connects TRBV5-1 to TRBJ2-1, with a tentative D call TRBD2 (5 bases). This CDR3 has 19 amino acids. Germline V gene sequence: CDR1 SGHRS, CDR2 YFSETQ. Trimming removed 0 bases at V and 4 bases at J, with 23 bases between. The CDR3 DNA is TGCGCCAGCAGCTTGGTCTCTAGCAGGTGGGCAGGCTCGTACAATGAGCAGTTCTTC. This translates into CASSLVSSRWAGSYNEQFF. Supplemented by reference TRBV5-1 and TRBJ2-1, the full variable domain reads KAGVTQTPRYLIKTRGQQVTLSCSPISGHRSVSWYQQTPGQGLQFLFEYFSETQRNKGNFPGRFSGRQFSNSRSEMNVSTLELGDSALYLCASSLVSSRWAGSYNEQFFGPGTRLTVL.

V and J are TRBV5-5 and TRBJ2-7; 9 positions agree with TRBD2. V shed 4 bases and J 2 bases; nucleotides not matched to a gene: 7. Germline V gene lookup returns CDR1 SGHKS and CDR2 YYEKEE (reference sequence). The CDR3 has 15 residues. CDR3 residues: CASSGGLAGTYEQYF. The CDR3 region has the DNA TGTGCCAGCAGCGGCGGGCTAGCGGGGACCTACGAGCAGTACTTC.

V is TRBV29-1 and J is TRBJ1-4; no firm D call. The CDR3 spans 10 residues. Trimming took 2 bases from V and 7 from J, leaving 2 bases between them. Germline CDR1 is SQVTM and CDR2 is ANQGSEA. The CDR3 loop is CSVESEKLFF. CDR3 nucleotides: TGCAGCGTTGAAAGTGAAAAACTGTTTTTT.

The rearrangement joins TRBV15 to TRBJ2-1; D remains ambiguous. Germline V gene data show CDR1 as LNHNV and CDR2 as YYDKDF (reference sequence). The CDR3 is 13 amino acids. The V and J ends lost 0 bases and 9 bases respectively, with 9 bases between them. The CDR3 nucleotides are TGTGCCACCAGCAGAGATGGATACGGTGAGCAGTTCTTC. Residues: CATSRDGYGEQFF. Variable domain in full (rest from reference TRBV15 and TRBJ2-1): DAMVIQNPRYQVTQFGKPVTLSCSQTLNHNVMYWYQQKSSQAPKLLFHYYDKDFNNEADTPDNFQSRRPNTSFCFLDIRSPGLGDTAMYLCATSRDGYGEQFFGPGTRLTVL.

V is TRBV30 and J is TRBJ2-1, with 13 bases aligning to TRBD2. Germline V CDR1 and CDR2: GTSNPN, SVGIG (reference sequence). The CDR3 covers 14 residues. The trim removed 2 bases at V and 8 bases at J, leaving 3 bases unmatched. The CDR3 loop reads CAWSRLAGGDEQFF. The CDR3 DNA follows: TGTGCCTGGAGTAGACTAGCGGGGGGCGATGAGCAGTTCTTC.

The gene calls are TRBV9 and TRBJ1-2, with 7 bases fitting TRBD1. From germline, CDR1 is SGDLS and CDR2 YYNGEE. CDR3 size: 12 residues. V shed 5 bases and J 10 bases; nucleotides not matched to a gene: 8. DNA for the CDR3: TGTGCCAGCAGTAATAGGGGACAGTACTACACCTTC. It codes for CASSNRGQYYTF.

As regards this clone: This CDR3 is also generated by other DNA sequences in the sample. The chain joins TRBV11-3 to TRBJ2-5; D not resolved. Germline CDR1 SGHNT, CDR2 YENEEA. The CDR3 loop spans 13 amino acids. V lost 2 bases to trimming and J lost 4 bases, with 8 bases between them. The CDR3 DNA sequence: TGTGCCAGCAGCTTAAACCGTCTAGAGACCCAGTACTTC. Its translation is CASSLNRLETQYF.

The CDR3 sequence: CASTPGQGMGSSYNSPLHF. The DNA for the CDR3 is TGTGCCAGCACGCCGGGACAGGGAATGGGGAGCTCCTATAATTCACCCCTCCACTTT. This chain uses TRBV2 with TRBJ1-6; TRBD1 matches at 9 bases. CDR3 length: 19 amino acids. Losses at the gene ends were 7 bases for V and 0 bases for J; bases not matched to a gene: 13. Germline CDR1 reads SNHLY; CDR2 reads FYNNEI.

The chain is built from TRBV2 and TRBJ1-5; D not certain. Germline assignment: CDR1 SNHLY and CDR2 FYNNEI. The CDR3 loop spans 14 amino acids. The V and J ends lost 3 bases and 5 bases respectively, with 11 bases between them. DNA for the CDR3: TGTGCCAGCAGTGACCCCCCCCGAGATCAGCCCCAGCATTTT. Translating it yields CASSDPPRDQPQHF.

The J gene is TRBJ1-2, the V gene TRBV5-1; D is possibly TRBD1 (6 bases). Germline lookup yields CDR1 SGHRS and CDR2 YFSETQ. The V end lost 0 bases, the J end lost 8 bases, and 11 bases lay between the germline ends. The CDR3 runs 13 residues. CDR3 in DNA: TGCGCCAGCAGCTTGGCTAGGGGGGACGGCTACACCTTC. This sequence encodes CASSLARGDGYTF.

This chain connects TRBV10-2 to TRBJ2-5, with D possibly TRBD2 on 6 matching bases. Germline values: CDR1 WSHSY, CDR2 SAAADI. This CDR3 has 13 residues. Trimming pared 5 bases from V and 1 base from J, leaving 8 bases between. CDR3 sequence (DNA): TGCGCCAGCAGTTTCGGGGGCCAAGAGACCCAGTACTTC. Its translation is CASSFGGQETQYF.

In DNA form, the CDR3 reads TGTGCCAGCAGTACCGAGGGCGGAGCTTTCTTT. Its protein product is CASSTEGGAFF. V usage is TRBV7-9 and J usage is TRBJ1-1, with D hard to call. The CDR3 is 11 amino acids. Germline V gives CDR1 SEHNR, CDR2 FQNEAQ (reference sequence). The V gene lost 6 bases and the J gene lost 10 bases, with 12 bases spanning the gap. The complete variable domain, with remaining parts taken from reference TRBV7-9 and TRBJ1-1, reads DTGVSQNPRHKITKRGQNVTFRCDPISEHNRLYWYRQTLGQGPEFLTYFQNEAQLEKSRLLSDRFSAERPKGSFSTLEIQRTEQGDSAMYLCASSTEGGAFFGQGTRLTVV.

The rearrangement links TRBV6-6 to TRBJ2-7, with D maybe TRBD2 (5 bases). The CDR3 has 13 residues. V was shortened by 0 bases and J by 5 bases, with 8 bases between the two germline ends. CDR1 and CDR2 (germline): MNHNY, SVGAGI (reference sequence). CDR3 nucleotides: TGTGCCAGCAGTTACTCCGGGGTTCACGAGCAGTACTTC. Protein product: CASSYSGVHEQYF.

This chain uses TRBV7-8 with TRBJ1-3; D not resolved. Germline V CDR1 and CDR2: SGHVS, FQNEAQ. This CDR3 has 16 residues. The germline V and J ends were trimmed by 0 bases and 2 bases, with 11 bases remaining between them. The CDR3 region has the DNA TGTGCCAGCAGCTTAGCGTATGTGGGTGCTGGAAACACCATATATTTT. Encoded protein: CASSLAYVGAGNTIYF.

The CDR3 sequence: CASSLGRWETQYF. CDR3 bases: TGTGCCAGCAGTTTGGGTCGCTGGGAGACCCAGTACTTC. The chain joins TRBV28 to TRBJ2-5; D unclear. Trimming left V 3 bases short and J 5 bases short, with 10 bases between. Germline CDR1 is MDHEN and CDR2 is SYDVKM. The length of the CDR3 is 13 residues.

CDR3 DNA: TGTGCCAGCAGTCTTACCCCAGGGGACCATGGCTACACCTTC. Translated: CASSLTPGDHGYTF. V and J are TRBV9 and TRBJ1-2, with TRBD1 as a possible D gene (6 bases). V dropped 5 bases and J dropped 6 bases, with 17 bases sitting between them. CDR1 and CDR2 from the germline V gene are SGDLS and YYNGEE. This CDR3 region has 14 residues.

In DNA, the CDR3 is TGTGCCAGCAGCGCGCACGGTCGCCAATGGGGTATGAACACTGAAGCTTTCTTT. This sequence encodes CASSAHGRQWGMNTEAFF. V and J are TRBV9 and TRBJ1-1; D gene uncertain. The CDR3 runs 18 residues. The V end lost 3 bases, the J end lost 0 bases, and 21 bases lay between the germline ends. Germline CDR1 reads SGDLS; CDR2 reads YYNGEE.